This T cell receptor (beta chain) was identified in a study of T cell clones after liver transplantation. Study-wide context: In this trial, immunosuppression withdrawal was attempted within 2 years of liver transplant.

This clone was observed a handful of times. The repertoire was sequenced with immunoSEQ multiplex PCR; TCRdb's copy has only in-frame clones and lacks some. The sample contains about 51,000 clones, over 65% of which appear only once. The germline CDR1 and CDR2 sequences are SGHNT and YYREEE (reference sequence). With 4 bases removed from V and 1 base from J, the gap between germline ends came to 8 bases. This CDR3 is 14 amino acids long. The rearrangement links TRBV5-4 to TRBJ2-2; D unresolved. The starting material was CD4+ T cells from blood, obtained around 54 months after liver transplant. This receptor was taken from a human patient who received a liver transplant. The graft donor may have given rise to some T cells. The CDR3 here is CASSLDGNTGELFF. CDR3 in DNA: TGTGCCAGCAGCCTGGACGGGAACACCGGGGAGCTGTTTTTT.